These 28 T cell receptor beta chains were sequenced from one sample in a study of T cells after yellow fever vaccination. TCRdb re-called the 5' RACE reads through MiXCR, storing one row per CDR3 protein. In the table there are about 240,000 distinct CDR3 sequences, approximately 3.8% of which are singletons. The material sequenced was PBMCs, taken 15 days after the yellow fever booster vaccination. These receptors were taken from a man aged 18 to 30 who received the YFV17D yellow fever vaccine.

Regarding this clonotype: A much more abundant neighbour one base away suggests this may be a read error. This chain joins TRBV5-1 and TRBJ2-3, with unresolved D. The CDR3 runs to 14 residues. The germline V gene has CDR1 SGHRS and CDR2 YFSETQ. The CDR3 loop is CASTLLGASDRQYF. In DNA form, the CDR3 reads TGCGCCAGCACACTGTTAGGAGCTTCAGATAGGCAGTATTTT.

The table lists this clonotype with many counts. The V call is TRBV5-1, the J call TRBJ2-7; the D gene is possibly TRBD1 (6 bases). Germline V gene lookup returns CDR1 SGHRS and CDR2 YFSETQ. V was cut by 5 bases and J by 0 bases, with 15 bases left in between. The CDR3 covers 15 residues. CDR3 nucleotides: TGCGCCAGCAGTTTCGGACAGAGGAGCTCCTACGAGCAGTACTTC. This translates into CASSFGQRSSYEQYF.

At least ten counts were recorded for this clonotype. The chain couples TRBV7-2 to TRBJ2-1; D uncertain. This CDR3 contains 15 residues. Trimming took 0 bases from V and 1 from J, leaving 7 bases between them. Germline V CDR1 and CDR2: SGHTA, FQGNSA. The CDR3 reads CASSLAPQSYNEQFF. As DNA, the CDR3 is TGTGCCAGCAGCTTAGCTCCCCAATCCTACAATGAGCAGTTCTTC.

This clonotype was picked up many times. The chain couples TRBV12-3 or TRBV12-4 to TRBJ2-7, with D perhaps matching TRBD1 or TRBD2 (6 bases each). V dropped 5 bases and J dropped 4 bases, with 15 bases sitting between them. The CDR3 runs 14 residues. CDR3 in amino acids: CASSPGGGRYEQYV. DNA for the CDR3: TGTGCCAGCAGTCCCGGTGGGGGGCGGTACGAGCAGTACGTC.

This clonotype has ten or more counts. The V gene is TRBV4-1, the J gene TRBJ2-3; perhaps TRBD2 as D (5 bases). Per the germline V gene, CDR1 is MGHRA and CDR2 is YSYEKL. V was clipped by 0 bases and J by 2 bases, with 9 bases between them. The CDR3 loop spans 15 amino acids. The CDR3 sequence: CASSQDDYTTDTQYF. The CDR3 nucleotides are TGCGCCAGCAGCCAAGATGACTACACCACAGATACGCAGTATTTT.

This clonotype was counted a few times. V is TRBV14 and J is TRBJ2-3; D perhaps matches TRBD2 (5 bases). With 1 base removed from V and 4 bases from J, the gap between germline ends came to 12 bases. This CDR3 is 15 amino acids long. From germline, CDR1 is SGHDN and CDR2 FVKESK. As DNA, the CDR3 is TGTGCCAGCAGCCAAGCCCGGGGATCAGCAGATACGCAGTATTTT. It yields the protein CASSQARGSADTQYF.

Only a few counts were recorded for this clonotype. The rearrangement links TRBV2 to TRBJ2-7; D is possibly TRBD1 or TRBD2 (5 bases each). The germline V gene has CDR1 SNHLY and CDR2 FYNNEI. V gave up 7 bases and J gave up 0 bases, with 13 bases separating them. The CDR3 spans 14 residues. CDR3 sequence (DNA): TGTGCCAGCAAATCCGGGGCTAACTCCTACGAGCAGTACTTC. Encoded protein: CASKSGANSYEQYF.

This clonotype has ten or more counts. The chain carries TRBV5-1 and TRBJ2-3; D may be TRBD1 (7 bases). With 4 bases removed from V and 4 bases from J, the gap between germline ends came to 16 bases. This CDR3 comprises 15 residues. Germline CDR1 is SGHRS and CDR2 is YFSETQ. This CDR3 is CASSVSGGIADTQYF. The CDR3 DNA is TGCGCCAGCAGCGTCTCAGGGGGGATTGCAGATACGCAGTATTTT.

Ten or more counts support this clonotype. This chain connects TRBV27 to TRBJ2-7, with TRBD2 as a possible D gene (5 bases). The CDR3 sequence is 14 residues long. The V gene's germline CDR1 is MNHEY and CDR2 SMNVEV (reference sequence). V lost 3 bases and J lost 0, with 9 bases in between. CDR3 in amino acids: CASSFSRGSYEQYF. The CDR3 nucleotides read TGTGCCAGCAGTTTCTCCCGGGGCTCCTACGAGCAGTACTTC.

This clonotype was observed at least ten times. The chain is built from TRBV28 and TRBJ2-5; D might be TRBD2 (6 bases). Germline values: CDR1 MDHEN, CDR2 SYDVKM. The length of the CDR3 is 15 residues. V lost 3 bases and J lost 7, with 18 bases in between. The CDR3 DNA follows: TGTGCCAGCAGTTTGGGGGTGCCGGGGCGGGGGACCCAGTACTTC. This sequence encodes CASSLGVPGRGTQYF.

This clonotype was detected many times. The junction shows a germline mismatch at one end, possibly a read error. The gene calls are TRBV7-7 and TRBJ2-1, with 10 positions matching TRBD1. Germline-derived CDR1 and CDR2 are SSHAT and FNYEAQ (reference sequence). CDR3 size: 14 residues. CDR3 amino acids: CASSAGQGENEQFF. DNA of the CDR3: TGTGCTAGCAGCGCTGGACAGGGGGAAAATGAGCAGTTCTTC.

This clonotype was observed many times. The CDR3 region is CASSVATGDNEQFF. CDR3 in DNA: TGTGCCAGCAGCGTAGCCACAGGCGACAATGAGCAGTTCTTC. V usage is TRBV9 and J usage is TRBJ2-1, with TRBD1 as a possible D gene (5 bases). This CDR3 has 14 amino acids. The germline V gene has CDR1 SGDLS and CDR2 YYNGEE. V was clipped by 0 bases and J by 5 bases, with 9 bases between them.

This clonotype appeared many times. The V and J genes are TRBV9 and TRBJ2-1; D is unclear. The CDR3 is made up of 13 amino acids. Germline V gene sequence: CDR1 SGDLS, CDR2 YYNGEE. Trimming left V 4 bases short and J 3 bases short, with 8 bases between. This CDR3 is CASSPGNYNEQFF. CDR3 nucleotide sequence: TGTGCCAGCAGCCCCGGCAACTACAATGAGCAGTTCTTC.

V gene TRBV20-1 combines with J gene TRBJ2-1, with 8 bases lining up with TRBD2. Germline V gene lookup returns CDR1 DFQATT and CDR2 SNEGSKA (reference sequence). CDR3 length: 16 residues. J lost 1 base, V lost 6 bases, and 11 bases had no gene match. The CDR3 DNA reads as TGCAGTGCCCTGATCCCCGGGGGGGGGTCCTACAATGAGCAGTTCTTC. This sequence encodes CSALIPGGGSYNEQFF.

This clonotype was found many times. The rearrangement joins TRBV12-3 or TRBV12-4 to TRBJ2-7; a weak D match, TRBD1 (6 bases). The CDR3 covers 13 residues. V was trimmed by 4 bases and J by 2 bases, leaving 9 bases between them. This chain's CDR3 is CASSYRQAYEQYF. The CDR3 nucleotides are TGTGCCAGCAGTTATAGACAGGCCTACGAGCAGTACTTC.

The sample holds many counts of this clonotype. The gene calls are TRBV24-1 and TRBJ1-5; D uncertain. The CDR3 loop spans 14 amino acids. Germline lookup yields CDR1 KGHDR and CDR2 SFDVKD. V shed 3 bases and J shed 0 bases, with 5 bases lying between them. The CDR3 here is CATSDIDSNQPQHF. CDR3 nucleotides: TGTGCCACCAGTGATATCGATAGCAATCAGCCCCAGCATTTT.

By share, this clonotype counts as medium-sized. This chain joins TRBV4-3 and TRBJ2-3, with a tentative D call TRBD2 (5 bases). From germline, CDR1 is LGHNA and CDR2 YSLEER. V was cut by 4 bases and J by 6 bases, with 11 bases left in between. The CDR3 loop spans 13 amino acids. DNA of the CDR3: TGCGCCAGCAGCCCCCCGAGGGCCGATACGCAGTATTTT. Its protein is CASSPPRADTQYF.

This clonotype was seen at least ten times. The V call is TRBV5-1, the J call TRBJ2-5; D possibly corresponds to TRBD1 (5 bases). This CDR3 has 14 amino acids. V dropped 0 bases and J dropped 4 bases, with 10 bases sitting between them. Germline V gene data show CDR1 as SGHRS and CDR2 as YFSETQ. This CDR3 reads CASSLEGPRETQYF. CDR3 in DNA: TGCGCCAGCAGCTTGGAGGGGCCGAGAGAGACCCAGTACTTC. Based on the CDR3 plus reference TRBV5-1 and TRBJ2-5, the full variable domain is KAGVTQTPRYLIKTRGQQVTLSCSPISGHRSVSWYQQTPGQGLQFLFEYFSETQRNKGNFPGRFSGRQFSNSRSEMNVSTLELGDSALYLCASSLEGPRETQYFGPGTRLLVL.

This clonotype was detected a few times. The gene calls are TRBV7-9 and TRBJ2-1, with D perhaps matching TRBD1 or TRBD2 (5 bases each). The CDR3 covers 15 residues. Trimming stripped 5 bases from V and 2 bases from J, with 13 bases between. Germline lookup yields CDR1 SEHNR and CDR2 FQNEAQ (reference sequence). The CDR3 coding sequence is TGTGCCAGCAGCATAGACAGCGGAGCCTACAATGAGCAGTTCTTC. It is translated as CASSIDSGAYNEQFF.

This clonotype was observed many times. This chain joins TRBV7-6 and TRBJ2-7; no firm D call. Germline loops: CDR1 SGHVS, CDR2 FNYEAQ. The CDR3 loop spans 14 amino acids. V was cut by 3 bases and J by 2 bases, with 11 bases left in between. CDR3 in DNA: TGTGCCAGCAGCTTGGCAGGTGCCACCTACGAGCAGTACTTC. Translated: CASSLAGATYEQYF.

This clonotype was observed at least ten times. V is TRBV27 and J is TRBJ1-2; D is undetermined. Trimming pared 6 bases from V and 8 bases from J, leaving 19 bases between. The CDR3 loop spans 14 amino acids. CDR1 and CDR2 from the germline V gene are MNHEY and SMNVEV (reference sequence). CDR3 sequence reads: CASSRAGRAEGYTF. In nucleotides, the CDR3 is TGTGCCAGCAGCCGTGCCGGGCGGGCTGAAGGCTACACCTTC.

This clonotype showed up many times. The chain carries TRBV5-6 and TRBJ2-7, with D perhaps TRBD1 (5 bases). The germline CDR1 and CDR2 sequences are SGHDT and YYEEEE. The CDR3 runs 15 residues. V shed 1 base and J shed 4 bases, with 15 bases lying between them. In DNA form, the CDR3 reads TGTGCCAGCAGCTTGCTGGGGCAACTAAATTACGAGCAGTACGTC. Its translation: CASSLLGQLNYEQYV.

This clonotype was counted at least ten times. The chain couples TRBV7-2 to TRBJ2-5; unclear D gene. Germline CDR1 reads SGHTA; CDR2 reads FQGNSA. CDR3 length: 13 amino acids. Trimming shortened V by 6 bases and J by 7 bases, and 15 bases separated the two germline ends. The CDR3 DNA is TGTGCCAGCAGTCGAGCATGGGTGGGGACCCAGTACTTC. This codes for CASSRAWVGTQYF.

This clonotype was counted at least ten times. The V and J genes are TRBV6-5 and TRBJ1-5; the match to TRBD1 covers 8 bases. CDR3 length: 15 residues. Germline V gives CDR1 MNHEY, CDR2 SVGAGI. Trimming removed 7 bases from V and 4 bases from J; junction bases left unmatched: 9. The CDR3 is CASKIQGDLNQPQHF. As DNA, the CDR3 is TGTGCCAGCAAGATACAGGGGGACCTTAATCAGCCCCAGCATTTT.

The chain couples TRBV19 to TRBJ1-5, with D perhaps matching TRBD1 (5 bases). CDR1 and CDR2 (germline): LNHDA, SQIVND (reference sequence). Trimming removed 6 bases at V and 1 base at J, with 10 bases between. This CDR3 has 14 residues. DNA for the CDR3: TGTGCCAGTAGGGTCAGGGCAAGCAATCAGCCCCAGCATTTT. Residues: CASRVRASNQPQHF.

This clonotype has a count of ten or more. V is TRBV7-9 and J is TRBJ2-5, with TRBD2 as a possible D gene (6 bases). The CDR3 contains 14 residues. Germline V gene lookup returns CDR1 SEHNR and CDR2 FQNEAQ (reference sequence). The ends were cut back, 2 bases at V and 3 bases at J, with 10 bases in the middle. The CDR3 DNA follows: TGTGCCAGCAGCTTACCGGGAGAAGAAGAGACCCAGTACTTC. Protein product: CASSLPGEEETQYF.

This clonotype occurred many times. The rearrangement joins TRBV7-3 to TRBJ2-2; a weak D match, TRBD2 (5 bases). CDR1 and CDR2 from the germline V gene are SGHTA and FQGTGA. Trimming removed 8 bases at V and 3 bases at J, with 10 bases between. The CDR3 spans 13 residues. CDR3 in amino acids: CASGPGDTGELFF. The CDR3 DNA sequence: TGTGCCAGCGGGCCCGGGGACACCGGGGAGCTGTTTTTT.

This rearrangement joins TRBV13 to TRBJ2-1, with 12 nucleotides matching TRBD2. Trimming removed 3 bases from V and 7 bases from J; junction bases left unmatched: 4. The CDR3 consists of 15 residues. From germline, CDR1 is PRHDT and CDR2 FYEKMQ (reference sequence). The chain's CDR3 is CASSFPSGGANEQFF. The CDR3 DNA is TGTGCCAGCAGCTTCCCTAGCGGGGGGGCAAATGAGCAGTTCTTC. The variable domain in full, with the rest retrieved from reference TRBV13 and TRBJ2-1, is AAGVIQSPRHLIKEKRETATLKCYPIPRHDTVYWYQQGPGQDPQFLISFYEKMQSDKGSIPDRFSAQQFSDYHSELNMSSLELGDSALYFCASSFPSGGANEQFFGPGTRLTVL.